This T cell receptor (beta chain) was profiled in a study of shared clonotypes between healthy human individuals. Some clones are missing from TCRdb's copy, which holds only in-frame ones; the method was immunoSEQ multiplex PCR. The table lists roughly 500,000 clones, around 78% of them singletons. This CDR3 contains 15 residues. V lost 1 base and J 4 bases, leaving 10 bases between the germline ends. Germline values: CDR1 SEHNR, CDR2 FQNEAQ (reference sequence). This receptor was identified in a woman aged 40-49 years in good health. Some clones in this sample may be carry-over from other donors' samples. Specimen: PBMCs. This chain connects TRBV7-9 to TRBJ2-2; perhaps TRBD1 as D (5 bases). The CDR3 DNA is TGTGCCAGCAGCTTAGTGGGGCGAACCACCGGGGAGCTGTTTTTT. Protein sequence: CASSLVGRTTGELFF.